One T cell receptor (beta chain) is described in this entry. Unmatched junction bases numbered 11, after V lost 6 bases and J lost 5 bases. The CDR3 has 16 residues. Per germline, CDR1 MNHEY and CDR2 SVGEGT. This entry is derived from a study of blood T cell repertoires in COVID-19. For the study at large: In each case, the material was cDNA or gDNA derived from T cells, B-cell-depleted T cells, or PBMCs.

Assay used: immunoSEQ multiplex PCR; TCRdb lists only in-frame clones, some missing. The top ten clones hold 5% to 6.5% of a sample with over 30,000 clones, about 90% of them seen once. The gene calls are TRBV6-2 or TRBV6-3 and TRBJ2-1, with TRBD1 matching 9 bases. The sequence derives from a human donor in a cohort sampled during active COVID-19. Sequencing was done on a sample of peripheral blood. This CDR3 reads CASSGLSGQGHNEQFF. The CDR3 DNA follows: TGTGCCAGCAGCGGGTTATCGGGACAGGGTCACAATGAGCAGTTCTTC.